One sample yielded the 26 T cell receptor beta chains listed below, sequenced in a study of cytotoxic CD8 clonotypes in ibrutinib-treated CLL. Only in-frame clones appear in the TCRdb table, and some are missing; sequencing was by immunoSEQ multiplex PCR. Seen here are 270,000 or so clones, around 76% observed once, and the top ten hold 5.6%. The sequencing used PBMCs, collected at disease progression, from a patient treated with ibrutinib. Every receptor here comes from a human donor with chronic lymphocytic leukemia.

V usage is TRBV29-1 and J usage is TRBJ2-1, with 10 bases aligning to TRBD2. V lost 4 bases and J lost 4; bases outside the gene matches: 4. Per the germline V gene, CDR1 is SQVTM and CDR2 is ANQGSEA. The CDR3 extends over 14 amino acids. The CDR3 nucleotides read TGCAGCGTTGTCGAGCGGGAGGGGTACAATGAGCAGTTCTTC. It is translated as CSVVEREGYNEQFF.

V gene TRBV6-5 combines with J gene TRBJ1-2; D gene unclear. Germline V CDR1 and CDR2: MNHEY, SVGAGI. V lost 2 bases, J lost 8 bases, and 18 bases lay in between. The length of the CDR3 is 15 residues. This CDR3 is CASSYLGRELNGYTF. In DNA, the CDR3 is TGTGCCAGCAGTTACCTAGGGAGAGAGCTGAACGGCTACACCTTC.

V gene TRBV9 combines with J gene TRBJ1-2; tentatively, D is TRBD1 (5 bases). V was trimmed by 0 bases and J by 6 bases, leaving 9 bases between them. In germline, CDR1 is SGDLS, CDR2 YYNGEE. The CDR3 totals 13 residues. DNA for the CDR3: TGTGCCAGCAGCGTAGCAGAGGGGAATGGCTACACCTTC. Translation: CASSVAEGNGYTF.

The chain links TRBV9 to TRBJ2-2, with no clear D. The CDR3 spans 12 residues. Deletions cut 3 bases from V and 6 bases from J, with 6 bases between. Germline CDR1 SGDLS, CDR2 YYNGEE. The DNA for the CDR3 is TGTGCCAGCAGCGAGCATGCCGGGGAGCTGTTTTTT. Translated, it gives CASSEHAGELFF.

The chain is built from TRBV5-1 and TRBJ2-2, with unresolved D. The CDR3 has 14 amino acids. The V gene's germline CDR1 is SGHRS and CDR2 YFSETQ. V gave up 5 bases and J gave up 2 bases, with 10 bases separating them. DNA of the CDR3: TGCGCCAGCAGACACCGGGCAAACACCGGGGAGCTGTTTTTT. This codes for CASRHRANTGELFF.

The J gene is TRBJ2-3, the V gene TRBV10-3, with TRBD2 matching 9 bases. V trimming: 11 bases; J trimming: 2 bases; junction bases outside the gene matches: 11. CDR1 is ENHRY and CDR2 is SYGVKD in the germline V gene. This CDR3 region has 15 residues. The CDR3 coding sequence is TGTGCCGCCGGGGCAGCGGGGGGTCTCACAGATACGCAGTATTTT. It yields the protein CAAGAAGGLTDTQYF.

The V call is TRBV9, the J call TRBJ2-7; 8 nucleotides agree with TRBD1. The V gene's germline CDR1 is SGDLS and CDR2 YYNGEE. With 0 bases clipped from V and 2 bases from J, the junction kept 13 bases outside the gene matches. The length of the CDR3 is 18 residues. The CDR3 loop is CASSVDLDRVSFTYEQYF. DNA for the CDR3: TGTGCCAGCAGCGTAGATTTGGACAGGGTATCTTTCACCTACGAGCAGTACTTC.

The chain joins TRBV28 to TRBJ1-2; 7 bases are a match to TRBD1. Germline CDR1 MDHEN, CDR2 SYDVKM. The CDR3 runs 14 residues. The ends lost 4 bases at V and 4 bases at J; junction bases unmatched: 6. CDR3 amino acids: CASSSPGQIYGYTF. The CDR3 bases are TGTGCCAGCAGTTCGCCGGGACAGATCTATGGCTACACCTTC.

This clone was found a few times. V gene TRBV19 combines with J gene TRBJ1-5, with D unresolved. V lost 5 bases to trimming and J lost 5 bases, with 10 bases between them. This CDR3 is 13 amino acids long. The germline V gene encodes CDR1 LNHDA and CDR2 SQIVND (reference sequence). CDR3 loop: CASSGEGDQPQHF. The CDR3 DNA reads TGTGCCAGTAGTGGCGAGGGAGATCAGCCCCAGCATTTT.

J is TRBJ2-7 and V is TRBV18; the D gene is possibly TRBD1 (5 bases). The V end was cut by 2 bases, the J end by 3 bases, with 8 bases between. The CDR3 runs to 13 residues. CDR1 is KGHSH and CDR2 is LQKENI in the germline V gene. The CDR3 loop reads CASSPAGYYEQYF. DNA for the CDR3: TGTGCCAGCTCACCAGCAGGGTACTACGAGCAGTACTTC.

J is TRBJ1-3 and V is TRBV4-2; D ambiguous. V dropped 4 bases and J dropped 0 bases, with 4 bases sitting between them. In germline, CDR1 is LGHNA, CDR2 YNFKEQ. This CDR3 comprises 13 residues. CDR3 nucleotides: TGTGCCAGCAGCCGCGACTCTGGAAACACCATATATTTT. Protein sequence: CASSRDSGNTIYF.

The chain is built from TRBV4-1 and TRBJ2-3; D assignment may be TRBD1 or TRBD2 (5 bases each). Deletions cut 0 bases from V and 2 bases from J, with 12 bases between. The germline CDR1 and CDR2 sequences are MGHRA and YSYEKL. This CDR3 contains 16 residues. CDR3 in DNA: TGCGCCAGCAGCCAAGAGGGACGGTGGTACACAGATACGCAGTATTTT. Its translation is CASSQEGRWYTDTQYF.

The chain links TRBV19 to TRBJ1-1; D is uncertain. This CDR3 is built from 14 residues. Germline V gene sequence: CDR1 LNHDA, CDR2 SQIVND (reference sequence). V lost 7 bases, J lost 4 bases, and 16 bases lay in between. CDR3 nucleotide sequence: TGTGCCAGTAATTGGGGTTTTAAGTCCACTGAAGCTTTCTTT. This sequence encodes CASNWGFKSTEAFF.

This clone is a singleton in its sample. The chain combines TRBV4-1 with TRBJ2-1, with D possibly matching TRBD2 (5 bases). CDR3 length: 17 amino acids. V gave up 0 bases and J gave up 0 bases, with 12 bases separating them. Germline lookup yields CDR1 MGHRA and CDR2 YSYEKL. The CDR3 bases are TGCGCCAGCAGCCAAGAGTGGGGTGGGAGCTCCTACAATGAGCAGTTCTTC. Protein sequence: CASSQEWGGSSYNEQFF.

V is TRBV4-1 and J is TRBJ2-3; D is possibly TRBD2 (6 bases). V lost 1 base to trimming and J lost 0 bases, with 8 bases between them. The germline CDR1 and CDR2 sequences are MGHRA and YSYEKL. The CDR3 consists of 15 residues. Here the CDR3 reads CASSQVAASTDTQYF. The CDR3 nucleotides read TGCGCCAGCAGCCAAGTAGCGGCTAGCACAGATACGCAGTATTTT.

This sequence joins TRBV7-2 and TRBJ1-4, with 7 bases matching TRBD1. J lost 6 bases, V lost 3 bases, and 4 bases had no gene match. The CDR3 length is 14 residues. CDR1 is SGHTA and CDR2 is FQGNSA in the germline V gene. The chain's CDR3 is CASSFRQGDEKLFF. The CDR3, as DNA: TGTGCCAGCAGCTTCCGACAGGGAGATGAAAAACTGTTTTTT.

This clone was found once. The rearrangement joins TRBV11-2 to TRBJ2-3; maybe TRBD2 (6 bases). The CDR3 is 14 amino acids. Germline V CDR1 and CDR2: SGHAT, FQNNGV. Trimming removed 4 bases at V and 2 bases at J, with 10 bases between. The CDR3 is CASSSRLVTDTQYF. CDR3 sequence (DNA): TGTGCCAGCAGCTCGAGACTAGTCACAGATACGCAGTATTTT.

The chain combines TRBV7-8 with TRBJ1-5; 12 nucleotides line up with TRBD1. Losses at the gene ends were 3 bases for V and 0 bases for J; bases not matched to a gene: 9. CDR1 is SGHVS, CDR2 FQNEAQ, per germline. The CDR3 extends over 19 amino acids. CDR3 loop: CASSFLGTGGIYSNQPQHF. As DNA, the CDR3 is TGTGCCAGCAGCTTCCTTGGGACAGGGGGCATCTATAGCAATCAGCCCCAGCATTTT.

The chain has TRBV27 and TRBJ2-7; 8 bases are a match to TRBD1. The CDR3 loop spans 13 amino acids. Germline lookup yields CDR1 MNHEY and CDR2 SMNVEV (reference sequence). V shed 4 bases and J 6 bases; nucleotides not matched to a gene: 5. The CDR3, as DNA: TGTGCCAGCAGTTCGCGACAGGGGTTCGAGCAGTACTTC. Its protein is CASSSRQGFEQYF.

This clone was seen more than once but under ten times. The chain couples TRBV7-2 to TRBJ1-4; D is unresolved. The CDR3 is made up of 13 amino acids. Between the trimmed V and J ends, which lost 6 bases and 3 bases, there was a span of 8 bases. CDR1 SGHTA and CDR2 FQGNSA come from the germline V gene. Here the CDR3 DNA reads TGTGCCAGCAGTATCGGACCTAATGAAAAACTGTTTTTT. This encodes CASSIGPNEKLFF.

The V gene is TRBV5-1, the J gene TRBJ2-4; 8 nucleotides align to TRBD2. V dropped 4 bases and J dropped 0; count of bases not matched to a gene: 12. The germline gives CDR1 SGHRS, CDR2 YFSETQ. The CDR3 totals 18 residues. The CDR3 loop reads CASSSHAGGEIAKNIQYF. CDR3 DNA: TGCGCCAGCAGCAGCCACGCGGGGGGCGAGATAGCCAAAAACATTCAGTACTTC.

The genes are TRBV6-6 and TRBJ1-4, with unresolved D. Germline loops: CDR1 MNHNY, CDR2 SVGAGI (reference sequence). CDR3 size: 14 residues. V lost 0 bases and J lost 5, with 7 bases in between. CDR3: CASSYSSANEKLFF. DNA of the CDR3: TGTGCCAGCAGTTACTCGTCAGCAAATGAAAAACTGTTTTTT.

This clone was picked up a small number of times. V and J are TRBV7-9 and TRBJ1-2, with 8 bases aligning to TRBD1. CDR1 SEHNR and CDR2 FQNEAQ come from the germline V gene (reference sequence). The CDR3 is made up of 12 amino acids. Trimming at V came to 8 bases and at J to 7 bases, leaving 6 bases not matched to a gene. CDR3 sequence reads: CASGSGGFGYTF. The CDR3 nucleotides read TGTGCCAGCGGGTCAGGGGGCTTTGGCTACACCTTC.

This clone was counted at least ten times. The chain uses TRBV7-8 and TRBJ2-5; TRBD1 aligns across 8 bases. V was pared by 1 base and J by 1 base, with 8 bases of the junction left unmatched. Looked up from germline, CDR1 is SGHVS and CDR2 is FQNEAQ. The CDR3 has 17 amino acids. DNA of the CDR3: TGTGCCAGCAGCTTAGGACAGGGGTTCGGGGGCCAAGAGACCCAGTACTTC. Encoded protein: CASSLGQGFGGQETQYF.

The rearrangement links TRBV18 to TRBJ1-2; D is ambiguous. There are 15 residues in the CDR3. The germline V gene encodes CDR1 KGHSH and CDR2 LQKENI. Trimming took off 6 bases at V and 2 bases at J, with 16 bases between the two ends. The CDR3 here is CASSLTDGQNYGYTF. CDR3 sequence (DNA): TGTGCCAGCTCGCTCACGGACGGGCAGAACTATGGCTACACCTTC.

Regarding this clone: Only one base separates this from a far larger clonotype, so it likely reflects a read error. The V and J genes are TRBV25-1 and TRBJ2-7; D is uncertain. V was trimmed by 5 bases and J by 0 bases, leaving 2 bases between them. The germline V gene has CDR1 MGHDK and CDR2 SYGVNS. This CDR3 is built from 11 residues. CDR3 region: CASSFSYEQYF. Here the CDR3 DNA reads TGTGCCAGCAGTTTCTCCTACGAGCAGTACTTC.